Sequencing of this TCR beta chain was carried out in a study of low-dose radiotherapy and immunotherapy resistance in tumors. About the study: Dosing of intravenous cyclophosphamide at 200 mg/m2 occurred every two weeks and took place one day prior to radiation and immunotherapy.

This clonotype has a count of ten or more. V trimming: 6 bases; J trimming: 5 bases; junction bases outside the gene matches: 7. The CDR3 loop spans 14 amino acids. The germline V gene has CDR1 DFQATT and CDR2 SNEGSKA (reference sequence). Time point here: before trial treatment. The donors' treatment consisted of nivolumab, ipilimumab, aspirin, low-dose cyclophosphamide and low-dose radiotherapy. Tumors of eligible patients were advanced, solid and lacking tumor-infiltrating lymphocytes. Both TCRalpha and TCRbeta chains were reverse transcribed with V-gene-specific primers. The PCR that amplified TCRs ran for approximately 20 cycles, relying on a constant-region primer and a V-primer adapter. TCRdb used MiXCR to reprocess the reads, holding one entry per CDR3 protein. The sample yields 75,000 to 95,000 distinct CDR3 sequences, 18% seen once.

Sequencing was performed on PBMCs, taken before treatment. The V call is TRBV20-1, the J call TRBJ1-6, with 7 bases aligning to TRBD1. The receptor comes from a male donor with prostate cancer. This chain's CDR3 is CSATRDSNNSPLHF. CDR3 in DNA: TGCAGTGCAACACGGGACAGTAATAATTCACCCCTCCACTTT.